The 9 T cell receptor beta chains below all came from one sample that was sequenced in a study of naive and memory T cell subsets. Alpha and beta constant region primers primed reverse transcription for blood and skin samples. One entry per CDR3 protein, called by TCRdb with MiXCR from the 5' RACE reads. This table has just over 25,000 distinct CDR3 sequences, roughly a quarter appearing once. Adult healthy volunteers gave 2.5 ml peripheral blood for whole-blood RNA. These receptors came from a female donor in good health.

The V call is TRBV12-3 or TRBV12-4, the J call TRBJ1-6; D is possibly TRBD1 (5 bases). The CDR3 runs 13 residues. Trimming removed 6 bases from V and 10 bases from J, with 13 bases in between. CDR3 protein: CASRDTGGSPLHF. DNA of the CDR3: TGTGCCAGCAGGGACACCGGAGGATCACCCCTCCACTTT.

The sample holds many counts of this clonotype. The chain combines TRBV9 with TRBJ2-7, with a possible D match to TRBD1 (6 bases). The CDR3 loop spans 11 amino acids. Trimming shortened V by 4 bases and J by 6 bases, and 8 bases separated the two germline ends. Germline CDR1 and CDR2: SGDLS and YYNGEE. DNA of the CDR3: TGTGCCAGCAGCTGGGGGCGCGAGCAGTACTTC. Amino acids: CASSWGREQYF.

In its sample, this clonotype was seen a few times. CDR3 amino acids: CSARDPQGAGYGYTF. The CDR3 DNA follows: TGCAGTGCTAGAGATCCCCAGGGGGCGGGCTATGGCTACACCTTC. The chain has TRBV20-1 and TRBJ1-2; TRBD1 agrees at 8 bases. J gave up 4 bases and V 0 bases, and 7 bases lay outside the gene matches. The V gene's germline CDR1 is DFQATT and CDR2 SNEGSKA (reference sequence). CDR3 length: 15 residues.

Ten or more counts support this clonotype. The chain links TRBV25-1 to TRBJ2-3; unclear D gene. In germline, CDR1 is MGHDK, CDR2 SYGVNS. This CDR3 contains 13 residues. Trimming removed 2 bases from V and 4 bases from J, with 7 bases in between. CDR3 coding DNA: TGTGCCAGCAGTGAAGGGATATCAGATACGCAGTATTTT. Translation gives CASSEGISDTQYF.

The V and J genes are TRBV10-3 and TRBJ1-2; possible D gene TRBD1, 5 bases. This CDR3 is 14 amino acids long. Per germline, CDR1 ENHRY and CDR2 SYGVKD. Trimming removed 0 bases from V and 2 bases from J, with 7 bases in between. DNA for the CDR3: TGTGCCATCAGTGAGTCGGGACGGAACTATGGCTACACCTTC. It codes for CAISESGRNYGYTF.

The chain combines TRBV29-1 with TRBJ2-3, with 10 bases lining up with TRBD1. The CDR3 covers 14 residues. V lost 4 bases and J lost 7; bases outside the gene matches: 8. Per germline, CDR1 SQVTM and CDR2 ANQGSEA. CDR3 amino acids: CSVGTRTGGHTQYF. CDR3 nucleotide sequence: TGCAGCGTTGGGACTCGGACAGGGGGACATACGCAGTATTTT.

By share, this clonotype ranks as medium-sized. This chain connects TRBV5-1 to TRBJ2-5; D uncertain. The germline V gene encodes CDR1 SGHRS and CDR2 YFSETQ. The CDR3 sequence is 15 residues long. V was clipped by 2 bases and J by 2 bases, with 13 bases between them. CDR3 amino acids: CASSFMPGPQETQYF. In DNA, the CDR3 is TGCGCCAGCAGCTTCATGCCAGGACCTCAAGAGACCCAGTACTTC.

The genes are TRBV29-1 and TRBJ1-2; 8 positions match TRBD1. The CDR3 is made up of 12 amino acids. Germline CDR1 and CDR2: SQVTM and ANQGSEA. Trimming at V came to 4 bases and at J to 6 bases, leaving 4 bases not matched to a gene. In nucleotides, the CDR3 is TGCAGCGTTGGGGACAGGTGGAATGGCTACACCTTC. This sequence encodes CSVGDRWNGYTF.

This clonotype qualifies as medium-sized. The chain uses TRBV11-2 and TRBJ2-2; D gene uncertain. The germline V gene encodes CDR1 SGHAT and CDR2 FQNNGV. The CDR3 length is 18 residues. Trimming cost V 0 bases and J 2 bases, with 16 bases left between them. The CDR3 sequence is CASSLDRVRTDNTGELFF. DNA for the CDR3: TGTGCCAGCAGCTTAGATCGAGTTAGGACGGATAACACCGGGGAGCTGTTTTTT.